Listed here are 25 T cell receptor beta chains from one sample, sequenced in a study of T cell repertoires in cytomegalovirus infection (dated by TCRdb to between 2019 and 2020). The sequencer was an Illumina HiSeq 1500. The public reads were reprocessed in TCRdb via fastp at Q25 and MiXCR, keeping in-frame beta chains. Every distinct CDR3 protein forms one entry, paired with its most common genes and DNA. The sample includes roughly 230,000 distinct CDR3 sequences, with approximately 24% observed a single time. 18% of the sample lies in the top ten. The sequenced material came from CD8+ T cells from PBMCs. The source of these receptors is a human donor in good health (CMV status not recorded). Some clones in this sample may be carry-over from other donors' samples.

V and J are TRBV25-1 and TRBJ2-7; D call uncertain. This CDR3 has 13 residues. Germline V gene lookup returns CDR1 MGHDK and CDR2 SYGVNS. The V and J ends lost 3 bases and 3 bases respectively, with 9 bases between them. The CDR3 reads CASSDSAFYEQYF. For the CDR3, the DNA is TGTGCCAGCAGTGATTCAGCCTTCTACGAGCAGTACTTC.

The V gene is TRBV12-3 or TRBV12-4, the J gene TRBJ2-7; possible D gene TRBD1, 6 bases. This CDR3 has 16 residues. V was pared by 4 bases and J by 6 bases, with 22 bases between. CDR3 residues: CASSSSGTRHPGEQYF. The CDR3 bases are TGTGCCAGCAGTTCCTCCGGGACACGCCATCCGGGCGAGCAGTACTTC.

This clonotype was counted at least ten times. This chain connects TRBV5-1 to TRBJ1-6, with TRBD1 as a possible D gene (5 bases). Trimming removed 3 bases from V and 5 bases from J, with 12 bases in between. Germline V gives CDR1 SGHRS, CDR2 YFSETQ. This CDR3 is 15 amino acids long. The CDR3 sequence is CASSWTGLNNSPLHF. The DNA for the CDR3 is TGCGCCAGCAGCTGGACGGGACTGAATAATTCACCCCTCCACTTT.

The rearrangement links TRBV12-3 or TRBV12-4 to TRBJ1-1; no clear D. Trimming shortened V by 7 bases and J by 1 base, and 10 bases separated the two germline ends. The CDR3 is 13 amino acids. The CDR3 nucleotides read TGTGCCAGCAAAACCAGCACGAACACTGAAGCTTTCTTT. Amino acids: CASKTSTNTEAFF.

This clonotype was counted ten times or more. The chain links TRBV12-3 or TRBV12-4 to TRBJ2-5; 7 bases align to TRBD1. The CDR3 consists of 13 residues. V shed 5 bases and J 5 bases; nucleotides not matched to a gene: 5. CDR3 bases: TGTGCCAGCAGTCTAGGGGGCGAGGAGACCCAGTACTTC. Its protein product is CASSLGGEETQYF.

The CDR3 DNA reads TGTGCCAGCAGTGAAGAACCGAGCGGGGGGAAACAGTTCTTC. Its translation: CASSEEPSGGKQFF. This rearrangement joins TRBV25-1 to TRBJ2-1; 9 bases agree with TRBD2. Germline assignment: CDR1 MGHDK and CDR2 SYGVNS. The junction had 9 bases not matched to a gene; V was cut back by 2 bases and J by 13 bases. The CDR3 extends over 14 amino acids. The variable domain in full, with the rest retrieved from reference TRBV25-1 and TRBJ2-1, is EADIYQTPRYLVIGTGKKITLECSQTMGHDKMYWYQQDPGMELHLIHYSYGVNSTEKGDLSSESTVSRIRTEHFPLTLESARPSHTSQYLCASSEEPSGGKQFFGPGTRLTVL.

Many counts were recorded for this clonotype. The J gene is TRBJ2-3, the V gene TRBV7-6; tentative D call: TRBD1 (5 bases). V lost 3 bases and J lost 4, with 11 bases in between. The CDR3 totals 14 residues. Germline assignment: CDR1 SGHVS and CDR2 FNYEAQ. The CDR3 loop is CASSFLGAPDTQYF. The CDR3, as DNA: TGTGCCAGCAGCTTTTTAGGGGCGCCAGATACGCAGTATTTT.

Comment on this clonotype: A much larger clone is a single base away; this may be a read error. The V gene is TRBV7-9, the J gene TRBJ1-4, with D perhaps TRBD1 (5 bases). CDR1 and CDR2 (germline): SEHNR, FQNEAQ (reference sequence). The CDR3 length is 13 residues. The ends were cut back, 1 base at V and 5 bases at J, with 5 bases in the middle. CDR3 in amino acids: CASSLGDNEKLFF. CDR3 nucleotides: TGTGCCAGCAGCTTAGGGGACAATGAAAAACTGTTTTTT.

In this sample, this clonotype turned up many times. This chain connects TRBV7-6 to TRBJ2-1, with D perhaps TRBD1 (7 bases). V was trimmed by 6 bases and J by 14 bases, leaving 20 bases between them. From germline, CDR1 is SGHVS and CDR2 FNYEAQ. This CDR3 contains 13 residues. CDR3 sequence (DNA): TGTGCCAGCAGTCTCCAGGGGGGTTGGGTTGAGTTCTTC. Its translation is CASSLQGGWVEFF. The whole variable domain, remainder taken from reference TRBV7-6 and TRBJ2-1, is GAGVSQSPRYKVTKRGQDVALRCDPISGHVSLYWYRQALGQGPEFLTYFNYEAQQDKSGLPNDRFSAERPEGSISTLTIQRTEQRDSAMYRCASSLQGGWVEFFGPGTRLTVL.

V usage is TRBV19 and J usage is TRBJ2-1; maybe TRBD1 (6 bases). The CDR3 runs to 15 residues. Germline V gives CDR1 LNHDA, CDR2 SQIVND (reference sequence). Trimming pared 2 bases from V and 4 bases from J, leaving 12 bases between. Here the CDR3 reads CASSIMTGTYNEQFF. Here the CDR3 DNA reads TGTGCCAGTAGTATAATGACAGGCACATACAATGAGCAGTTCTTC. Supplemented by reference TRBV19 and TRBJ2-1, the full variable domain reads DGGITQSPKYLFRKEGQNVTLSCEQNLNHDAMYWYRQDPGQGLRLIYYSQIVNDFQKGDIAEGYSVSREKKESFPLTVTSAQKNPTAFYLCASSIMTGTYNEQFFGPGTRLTVL.

This clonotype has just a few counts. This CDR3 reads CASSMLGSGELFF. The CDR3 DNA sequence: TGTGCCAGTAGTATGCTTGGATCCGGGGAGCTGTTTTTT. The chain employs TRBV19 and TRBJ2-2; D is ambiguous. The germline V gene has CDR1 LNHDA and CDR2 SQIVND (reference sequence). V gave up 3 bases and J gave up 6 bases, with 8 bases separating them. The CDR3 is 13 amino acids.

This clonotype was picked up a small number of times. This chain joins TRBV11-2 and TRBJ1-1; tentatively, D is TRBD1 (5 bases). Germline V CDR1 and CDR2: SGHAT, FQNNGV. This CDR3 is built from 15 residues. Deletions cut 5 bases from V and 5 bases from J, with 18 bases between. CDR3 DNA sequence: TGTGCCAGCAGCCGTCACGGGCCGGGGGGAACTGAAGCTTTCTTT. As protein: CASSRHGPGGTEAFF.

This clonotype was observed many times. The chain employs TRBV12-3 or TRBV12-4 and TRBJ1-1; D not certain. V was shortened by 5 bases and J by 7 bases, with 17 bases between the two germline ends. This CDR3 spans 14 amino acids. The CDR3 region is CASSPFWTRSEAFF. CDR3 coding DNA: TGTGCCAGCAGTCCTTTCTGGACCCGTAGTGAAGCTTTCTTT.

The V and J genes are TRBV6-6 and TRBJ2-1, with 9 bases lining up with TRBD2. The trim removed 6 bases at V and 4 bases at J, leaving 4 bases unmatched. The CDR3 length is 14 residues. Germline CDR1 reads MNHNY; CDR2 reads SVGAGI (reference sequence). The CDR3 is CASSWTSEYNEQFF. The DNA for the CDR3 is TGTGCCAGCAGCTGGACTAGCGAGTACAATGAGCAGTTCTTC.

Regarding this clonotype: This sequence may be a read error, since a much larger clone differs from it by one base. J is TRBJ2-7 and V is TRBV7-9, with TRBD1 identical over 7 bases. This CDR3 is 14 amino acids long. CDR1 is SEHNR and CDR2 is FQNEAQ in the germline V gene (reference sequence). Germline trimming cut 8 bases from V and 2 bases from J; bases unmatched to any gene: 9. The CDR3: CASGPRDSAYEQYF. The CDR3 DNA is TGTGCCAGCGGCCCCCGGGACAGTGCCTACGAGCAGTACTTC.

This sequence joins TRBV19 and TRBJ2-2, with D possibly matching TRBD2 (5 bases). Deletions cut 7 bases from V and 6 bases from J, with 12 bases between. CDR3 length: 13 amino acids. Germline values: CDR1 LNHDA, CDR2 SQIVND (reference sequence). The CDR3 here is CASTDTRSGELFF. The CDR3 nucleotides are TGTGCCAGTACTGATACTAGGTCCGGGGAGCTGTTTTTT.

This clonotype was detected a few times. The V and J genes are TRBV7-8 and TRBJ2-7; 9 nucleotides align to TRBD1. This CDR3 has 22 residues. Germline CDR1 SGHVS, CDR2 FQNEAQ. Losses at the gene ends were 1 base for V and 0 bases for J; bases not matched to a gene: 22. DNA of the CDR3: TGTGCCAGCAGCTTAGTTGGGACTACAGGGGGCCTCAGCTTCTCGAGCTCCTACGAGCAGTACTTC. Protein product: CASSLVGTTGGLSFSSSYEQYF.

Many counts were recorded for this clonotype. This chain links TRBV7-6 with TRBJ1-1; D might be TRBD1 (6 bases). V lost 0 bases, J lost 7 bases, and 18 bases lay in between. CDR1 and CDR2 (germline): SGHVS, FNYEAQ. The CDR3 length is 16 residues. For the CDR3, the DNA is TGTGCCAGCAGCTTAGCGTCCGCAGGGGATGGCGGTGAAGCTTTCTTT. Translated: CASSLASAGDGGEAFF. The complete variable domain, with remaining parts taken from reference TRBV7-6 and TRBJ1-1, reads GAGVSQSPRYKVTKRGQDVALRCDPISGHVSLYWYRQALGQGPEFLTYFNYEAQQDKSGLPNDRFSAERPEGSISTLTIQRTEQRDSAMYRCASSLASAGDGGEAFFGQGTRLTVV.

The rearrangement joins TRBV20-1 to TRBJ2-7, with D perhaps matching TRBD2 (6 bases). The CDR3 runs to 14 residues. In germline, CDR1 is DFQATT, CDR2 SNEGSKA (reference sequence). V was shortened by 4 bases and J by 3 bases, with 16 bases between the two germline ends. The DNA for the CDR3 is TGCAGTGCTATCTCCCGCGGGGCGATCTACGAGCAGTACTTC. It encodes CSAISRGAIYEQYF.

This chain joins TRBV12-3 or TRBV12-4 and TRBJ2-5; TRBD1 matches 7 bases. V was pared by 5 bases and J by 0 bases, with 3 bases of the junction left unmatched. The CDR3 totals 14 residues. The CDR3 nucleotides read TGTGCCAGCAGTCGACAGGGATACCAAGAGACCCAGTACTTC. It encodes CASSRQGYQETQYF.

This clonotype was found a few times. The chain couples TRBV2 to TRBJ1-5; 7 nucleotides line up with TRBD1. Germline V gene lookup returns CDR1 SNHLY and CDR2 FYNNEI. V lost 4 bases and J lost 0; bases outside the gene matches: 6. The length of the CDR3 is 16 residues. CDR3 sequence (DNA): TGTGCCAGCAGTGGGGGACAGTCATATAGCAATCAGCCCCAGCATTTT. This sequence encodes CASSGGQSYSNQPQHF.

The chain recombines TRBV27 with TRBJ2-3; 10 bases align to TRBD2. The trim removed 4 bases at V and 2 bases at J, leaving 12 bases unmatched. Germline values: CDR1 MNHEY, CDR2 SMNVEV (reference sequence). The CDR3 is 18 amino acids. Written as DNA, the CDR3 is TGTGCCAGCAGTTCCCAACCCGGACTAGCGGAGCTCACAGATACGCAGTATTTT. Its protein product is CASSSQPGLAELTDTQYF.

This clonotype was observed a few times. The J gene is TRBJ1-3, the V gene TRBV7-9; no clear D gene. The CDR3 is 13 residues long. V was shortened by 5 bases and J by 2 bases, with 7 bases between the two germline ends. Germline values: CDR1 SEHNR, CDR2 FQNEAQ (reference sequence). DNA for the CDR3: TGTGCCAGCAGCCTCGATCCTGGAAACACCATATATTTT. It yields the protein CASSLDPGNTIYF.

The rearrangement links TRBV12-5 to TRBJ2-7; D not resolved. Germline CDR1 and CDR2: LGHNT and FRNRAP. This CDR3 is built from 11 residues. Trimming removed 11 bases from V and 2 bases from J, with 10 bases in between. The CDR3 region has the DNA TGTGCTGCGAAGGACGCCTACGAGCAGTACTTC. It codes for CAAKDAYEQYF.

The CDR3 region is CSVEDNSGANVLTF. CDR3 in DNA: TGCAGCGTTGAAGATAACTCTGGGGCCAACGTCCTGACTTTC. J is TRBJ2-6 and V is TRBV29-1; D ambiguous. The length of the CDR3 is 14 residues. The V gene's germline CDR1 is SQVTM and CDR2 ANQGSEA. V lost 0 bases and J 0 bases, leaving 3 bases between the germline ends. Complete variable domain (other parts from reference TRBV29-1 and TRBJ2-6): SAVISQKPSRDICQRGTSLTIQCQVDSQVTMMFWYRQQPGQSLTLIATANQGSEATYESGFVIDKFPISRPNLTFSTLTVSNMSPEDSSIYLCSVEDNSGANVLTFGAGSRLTVL.